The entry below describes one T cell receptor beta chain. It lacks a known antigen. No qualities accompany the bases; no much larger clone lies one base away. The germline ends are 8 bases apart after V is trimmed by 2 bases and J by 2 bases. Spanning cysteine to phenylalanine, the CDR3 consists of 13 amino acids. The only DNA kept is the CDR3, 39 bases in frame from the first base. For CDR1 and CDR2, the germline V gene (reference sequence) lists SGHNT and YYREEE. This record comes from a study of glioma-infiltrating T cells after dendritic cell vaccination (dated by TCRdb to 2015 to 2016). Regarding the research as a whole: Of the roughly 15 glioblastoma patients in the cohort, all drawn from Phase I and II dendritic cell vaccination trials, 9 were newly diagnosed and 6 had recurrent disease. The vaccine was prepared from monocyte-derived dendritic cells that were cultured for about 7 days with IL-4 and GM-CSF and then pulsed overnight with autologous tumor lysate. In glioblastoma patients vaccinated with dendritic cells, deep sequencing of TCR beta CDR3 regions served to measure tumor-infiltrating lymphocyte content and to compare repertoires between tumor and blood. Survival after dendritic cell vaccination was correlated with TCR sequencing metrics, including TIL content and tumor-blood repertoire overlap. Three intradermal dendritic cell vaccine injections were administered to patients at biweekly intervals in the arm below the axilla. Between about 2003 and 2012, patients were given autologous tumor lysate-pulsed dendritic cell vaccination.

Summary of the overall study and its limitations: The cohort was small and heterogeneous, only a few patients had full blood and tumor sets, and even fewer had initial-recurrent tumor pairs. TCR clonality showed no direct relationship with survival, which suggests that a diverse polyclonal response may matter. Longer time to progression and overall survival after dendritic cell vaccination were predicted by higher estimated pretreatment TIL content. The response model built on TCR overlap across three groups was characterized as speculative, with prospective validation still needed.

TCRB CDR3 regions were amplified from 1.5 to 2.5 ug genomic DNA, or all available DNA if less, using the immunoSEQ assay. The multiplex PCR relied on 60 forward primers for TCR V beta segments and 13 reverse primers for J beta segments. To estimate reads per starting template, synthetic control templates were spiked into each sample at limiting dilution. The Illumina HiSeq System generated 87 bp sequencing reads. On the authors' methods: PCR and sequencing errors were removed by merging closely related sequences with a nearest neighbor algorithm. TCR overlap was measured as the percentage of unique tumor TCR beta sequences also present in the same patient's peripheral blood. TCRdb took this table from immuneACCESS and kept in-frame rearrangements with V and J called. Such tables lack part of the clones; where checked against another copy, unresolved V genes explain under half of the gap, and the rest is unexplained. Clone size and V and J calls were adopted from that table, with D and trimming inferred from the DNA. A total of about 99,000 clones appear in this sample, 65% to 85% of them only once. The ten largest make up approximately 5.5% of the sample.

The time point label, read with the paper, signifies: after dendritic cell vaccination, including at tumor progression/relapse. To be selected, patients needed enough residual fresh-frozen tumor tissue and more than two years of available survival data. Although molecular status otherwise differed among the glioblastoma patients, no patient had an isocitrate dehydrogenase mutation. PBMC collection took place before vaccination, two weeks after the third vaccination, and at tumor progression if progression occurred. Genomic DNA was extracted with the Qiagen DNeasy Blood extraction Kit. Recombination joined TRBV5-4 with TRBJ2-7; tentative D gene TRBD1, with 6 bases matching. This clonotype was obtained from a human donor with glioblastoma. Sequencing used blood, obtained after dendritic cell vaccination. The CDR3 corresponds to CASSFRGAYEQYF. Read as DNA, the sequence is TGTGCCAGCAGCTTCAGGGGAGCCTACGAGCAGTACTTC.